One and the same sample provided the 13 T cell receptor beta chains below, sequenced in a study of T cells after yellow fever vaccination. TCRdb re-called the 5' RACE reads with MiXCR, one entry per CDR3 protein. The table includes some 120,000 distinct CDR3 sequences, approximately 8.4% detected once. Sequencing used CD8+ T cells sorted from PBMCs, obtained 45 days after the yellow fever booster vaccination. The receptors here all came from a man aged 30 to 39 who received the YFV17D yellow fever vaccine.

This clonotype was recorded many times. The CDR3 coding sequence is TGTGCCAGCAGCTTTGTCGACAATGAGCAGTTCTTC. Protein sequence: CASSFVDNEQFF. V gene TRBV7-6 combines with J gene TRBJ2-1; the D is unclear. V was shortened by 3 bases and J by 5 bases, with 5 bases between the two germline ends. This CDR3 has 12 residues. CDR1 is SGHVS, CDR2 FNYEAQ, per germline.

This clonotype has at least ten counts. The CDR3 sequence is CASSWGLAGGVSYNEQFF. The CDR3 DNA sequence: TGTGCCAGCAGTTGGGGACTAGCGGGAGGGGTCTCCTACAATGAGCAGTTCTTC. The chain carries TRBV28 and TRBJ2-1, with 16 bases matching TRBD2. V lost 4 bases and J lost 0; bases outside the gene matches: 3. Looked up from germline, CDR1 is MDHEN and CDR2 is SYDVKM. The CDR3 length is 18 residues. Full variable domain (outside the CDR3, taken from reference TRBV28 and TRBJ2-1): DVKVTQSSRYLVKRTGEKVFLECVQDMDHENMFWYRQDPGLGLRLIYFSYDVKMKEKGDIPEGYSVSREKKERFSLILESASTNQTSMYLCASSWGLAGGVSYNEQFFGPGTRLTVL.

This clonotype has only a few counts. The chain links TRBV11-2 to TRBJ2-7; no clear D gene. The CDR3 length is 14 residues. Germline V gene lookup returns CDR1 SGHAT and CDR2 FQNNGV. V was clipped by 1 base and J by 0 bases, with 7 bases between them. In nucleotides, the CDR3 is TGTGCCAGCAGCTTAGCAGATTTCTCCTACGAGCAGTACTTC. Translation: CASSLADFSYEQYF.

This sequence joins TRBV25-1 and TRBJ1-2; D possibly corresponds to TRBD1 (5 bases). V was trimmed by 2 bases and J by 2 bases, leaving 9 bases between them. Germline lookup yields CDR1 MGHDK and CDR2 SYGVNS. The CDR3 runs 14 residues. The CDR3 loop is CASSEGAGNYGYTF. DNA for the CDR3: TGTGCCAGCAGTGAAGGGGCCGGGAACTATGGCTACACCTTC.

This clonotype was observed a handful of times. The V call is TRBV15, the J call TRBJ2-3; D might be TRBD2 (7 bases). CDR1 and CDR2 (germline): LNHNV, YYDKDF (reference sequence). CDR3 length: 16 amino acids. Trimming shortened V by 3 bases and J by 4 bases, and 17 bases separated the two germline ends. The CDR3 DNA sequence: TGTGCCACCAGCAGCTGGGGGGGGGGGCGATCAGATACGCAGTATTTT. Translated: CATSSWGGGRSDTQYF.

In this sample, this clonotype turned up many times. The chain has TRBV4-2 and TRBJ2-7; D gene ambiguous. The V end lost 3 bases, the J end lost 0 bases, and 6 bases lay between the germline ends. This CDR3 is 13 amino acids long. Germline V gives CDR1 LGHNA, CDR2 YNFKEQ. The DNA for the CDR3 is TGTGCCAGCAGCCAGGCTGGCTCCTACGAGCAGTACTTC. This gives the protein CASSQAGSYEQYF.

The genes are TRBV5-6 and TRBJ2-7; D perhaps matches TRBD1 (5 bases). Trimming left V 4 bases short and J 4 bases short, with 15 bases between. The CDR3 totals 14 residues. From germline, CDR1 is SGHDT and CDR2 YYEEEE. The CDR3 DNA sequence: TGTGCCAGCAGCCCCAGGGCCTACCCATACGAGCAGTACTTC. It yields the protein CASSPRAYPYEQYF.

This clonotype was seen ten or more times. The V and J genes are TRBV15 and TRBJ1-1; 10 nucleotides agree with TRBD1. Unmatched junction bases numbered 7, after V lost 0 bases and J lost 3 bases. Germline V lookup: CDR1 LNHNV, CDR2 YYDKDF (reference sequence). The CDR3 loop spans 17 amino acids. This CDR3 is CATSRDPPGQGYTEAFF. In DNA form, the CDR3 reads TGTGCCACCAGCAGAGATCCGCCGGGACAGGGGTACACTGAAGCTTTCTTT.

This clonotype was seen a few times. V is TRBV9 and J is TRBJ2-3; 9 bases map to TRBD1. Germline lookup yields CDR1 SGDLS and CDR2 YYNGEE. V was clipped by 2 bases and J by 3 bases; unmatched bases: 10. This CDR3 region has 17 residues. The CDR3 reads CASSVASTGGSTDTQYF. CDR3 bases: TGTGCCAGCAGCGTGGCCTCCACAGGGGGCTCGACAGATACGCAGTATTTT.

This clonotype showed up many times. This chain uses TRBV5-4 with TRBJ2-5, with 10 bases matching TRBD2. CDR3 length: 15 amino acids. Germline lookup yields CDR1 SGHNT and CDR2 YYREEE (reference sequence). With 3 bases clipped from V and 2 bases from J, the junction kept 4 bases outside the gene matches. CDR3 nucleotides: TGTGCCAGCAGCTGGGAACTAGCGGGACAAGAGACCCAGTACTTC. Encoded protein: CASSWELAGQETQYF.

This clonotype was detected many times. The CDR3 spells CAISVTAEEGDTQYF. The CDR3 DNA reads as TGTGCCATCAGTGTAACAGCGGAGGAAGGGGATACGCAGTATTTT. The V call is TRBV10-3, the J call TRBJ2-3, with TRBD2 as a possible D gene (5 bases). The ends were cut back, 4 bases at V and 6 bases at J, with 17 bases in the middle. This CDR3 has 15 amino acids. Per germline, CDR1 ENHRY and CDR2 SYGVKD.

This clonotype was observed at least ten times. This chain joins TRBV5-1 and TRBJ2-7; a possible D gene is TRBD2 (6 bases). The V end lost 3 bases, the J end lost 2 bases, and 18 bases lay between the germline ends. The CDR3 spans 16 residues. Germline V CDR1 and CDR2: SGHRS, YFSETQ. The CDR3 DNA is TGCGCCAGCAGCTACCCAATCGTGGGAGGCACCTACGAGCAGTACTTC. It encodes CASSYPIVGGTYEQYF.

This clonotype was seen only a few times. The CDR3 nucleotides read TGTGCCAGCAGCGGGGGTAGCGGGCCCAGCACAGATACGCAGTATTTT. Protein: CASSGGSGPSTDTQYF. The chain uses TRBV4-2 and TRBJ2-3; TRBD2 matches 7 bases. This CDR3 has 16 residues. The ends lost 5 bases at V and 0 bases at J; junction bases unmatched: 8. Germline CDR1 is LGHNA and CDR2 is YNFKEQ.